One T cell receptor beta chain is described in this entry. Its target is unknown. Alongside a J-beta primer mix, a sample-barcoded 5' primer served in a second PCR lasting roughly 6 to 12 cycles. The template-switch adaptor was a 5' adaptor with 12 random nucleotides. It tagged each cDNA molecule. TCRdb re-analysed the 5' RACE reads in MiXCR, keeping a single row per CDR3 protein. The profile covers fewer than 600,000 distinct CDR3 sequences, with about a quarter appearing a single time and approximately 3.3% taken by the ten largest. The CDR3 has 17 residues. CDR1 is MRHNA and CDR2 is SNTAGT in the germline V gene. V lost 0 bases and J lost 0; bases outside the gene matches: 4. This entry belongs to a study of blood T cells in healthy people across ages. Whole-study findings and limits: Percentage of naive T cells showed a strong correlation with TCR beta diversity.

These data also formed part of another study, on T cells of mothers and their children.

This clonotype was obtained from a boy under 10 years old in good health. Sequencing was performed on blood. The V gene is TRBV6-4, the J gene TRBJ1-5; 8 nucleotides line up with TRBD1. The CDR3 coding sequence is TGTGCCAGCAGTGACTCAGGGACAGGCAGTAGCAATCAGCCCCAGCATTTT. Its protein product is CASSDSGTGSSNQPQHF.